The entry below gives a single T cell receptor beta chain sequence along with its context. Germline loops: CDR1 SQVTM, CDR2 ANQGSEA. The CDR3 consists of 13 residues. It was with 60 Vbeta and 13 Jbeta primers that the PCR ran. Profiling relied on immunoSEQ multiplex PCR, and the TCRdb table lists in-frame clones only, not all of them. This repertoire shows around 67,000 clones, around 82% found once; its top ten account for 7.5% to 9%. The data stem from a study of cytomegalovirus exposure and HLA in healthy donors. Sequencing input: PBMCs. The chain couples TRBV29-1 to TRBJ2-5; no firm D call. Matching the DNA end better, TRBJ2-7 makes the J call doubtful. The source is a man in his late teens or twenties in good health and CMV-seropositive. CDR3 loop: CSVEGRQLYEQYF. The CDR3 DNA follows: TGCAGCGTTGAAGGGCGACAACTCTACGAGCAGTACTTC.